Listed below are T cell receptor beta chains from one sample, sequenced in a study of cytomegalovirus exposure and HLA in healthy donors. Produced via immunoSEQ multiplex PCR; TCRdb's table is partial and in-frame only. Among approximately 150,000 clones listed, approximately 79% were seen once. The material sequenced was PBMCs. These receptors came from a man aged 40-49 years in good health and CMV-seronegative. Both conserved end residues are part of each CDR3.

TRBV9	TRBJ1-6	CASSALGTGSYNSPLHF
TRBV5-1	TRBJ2-2	CASSSSGTAAHTGELFF
TRBV7-8	TRBJ1-2	CASSLDGVGYTF
TRBV2	TRBJ1-6	CASSGGVGSPLHF
TRBV4-1	TRBJ2-7	CASRPTGAQTYEQYF
TRBV7-8	TRBJ2-2	CASSLAMGASTGELFF
TRBV7-2	TRBJ2-7	CASSLLSEQYF
TRBV7-9	TRBJ2-7	CASSRSPYEQYF
TRBV19	TRBJ1-5	CASSPRDRGRNQPQHF
TRBV19	TRBJ1-5	CASSIVGVWDQPQHF
TRBV23-1	TRBJ1-5	CASIVSESGQPQHF
TRBV5-6	TRBJ2-3	CASSRGLAASTDTQYF
TRBV18	TRBJ1-2	CASSLSGTVHGYTF
TRBV5-1	TRBJ2-1	CASSLGLAGGSYNEQFF
TRBV7-9	TRBJ1-2	CASSLLGQGDYGYTF
TRBV4-2	TRBJ2-1	CASSQVHGGVGTNEQFF
TRBV9	TRBJ2-7	CASSPRTSGTYEQYF
TRBV7-6	TRBJ2-2	CASSSPGQGATGELFF
TRBV7-6	TRBJ2-7	CASSLFGTSSYEQYF
TRBV27	-	CASRLLQGEAYEQYF
TRBV6-1	TRBJ1-5	CASMKEGNQPQHF
TRBV30	TRBJ1-1	CAWSPVGDPANTEAFF
TRBV9	TRBJ2-1	CASSVEDRGTIRNEQFF
TRBV5-4	TRBJ2-1	CASSQYNEQFF
TRBV5-1	TRBJ2-4	CASSLGQAKNIQYF
TRBV7-2	TRBJ2-5	CASRNRGRETQYF
TRBV19	-	CASRSRGPPYEQYF
TRBV9	TRBJ2-6	CASKANGFSSGANGLTF
TRBV14	TRBJ2-6	CASSQDSWRSATGANVLTF
TRBV6-5	TRBJ2-7	CASSSDGSGVKQYF
TRBV28	TRBJ2-1	CASSLLNQDNEQFF
TRBV6-5	TRBJ2-3	CASSVPAGGADTQYF
TRBV10-3	TRBJ2-3	CAIKGVGADTQYF
TRBV5-8	TRBJ1-5	CASSSPGYQPQHF
TRBV18	TRBJ1-3	CASSPQPTGISGNTIYF
TRBV13	-	CASSRAGKYEQYF
TRBV5-1	TRBJ2-7	CASGGRGFSSYEQYF